These T cell receptor beta chains were read from a single sample in a study of T-cell reconstitution after alpha-beta-depleted transplantation in children. TCRdb re-called the PCR reads with MiXCR, one entry per CDR3 protein. Found here are 300,000 or so distinct CDR3 sequences, 23% of them singletons; the top ten hold 9.5% to 13%. Sequencing used PBMCs, mostly from graft donor cells, obtained 180 days after TCRalphabeta/CD19-depleted stem cell transplant. The receptors shown here come from a male patient between 5 and 17 years old who had a stem cell transplant for acute lymphoblastic leukemia, so the T cells may come from the graft donor. Both conserved end residues are part of each CDR3. Fields, in order: D gene, V gene, J gene, clone size, CDR3 protein, CDR3 DNA. The D gene is left open where the match is weak. The size entry is marked missing in some rows and otherwise reads once, few, many or a size class.

>TRBD1|TRBV5-1|TRBJ1-5|few
CASSPRQGLQPQHF
TGCGCCAGCAGCCCGAGACAGGGGTTGCAGCCCCAGCATTTT
>TRBD2|TRBV5-1|TRBJ2-5|few
CASSFAPSGQETQYF
TGCGCCAGCAGCTTCGCTCCTAGCGGCCAAGAGACCCAGTACTTC
>TRBD1|TRBV5-1|TRBJ2-4|many
CASSSKTGVAKNIQYF
TGCGCCAGCAGCTCGAAGACAGGGGTAGCCAAAAACATTCAGTACTTC
>TRBD2|TRBV12-3/TRBV12-4|TRBJ2-1|.
CASSLIAGVTNEQFF
TGTGCCAGCAGTTTAATAGCGGGAGTGACAAATGAGCAGTTCTTC
>.|TRBV5-1|TRBJ2-3|.
CASSLLVAPMDTQYF
TGCGCCAGCAGCTTGTTAGTAGCGCCCATGGATACGCAGTATTTT
>TRBD1|TRBV6-5|TRBJ1-1|.
CASSYSNRGNTEAFF
TGTGCCAGCAGTTACTCGAACAGGGGGAACACTGAAGCTTTCTTT
>.|TRBV29-1|TRBJ2-2|many
CSVVVIGTGELFF
TGCAGCGTTGTGGTTATAGGCACCGGGGAGCTGTTTTTT
>.|TRBV5-1|TRBJ2-5|.
CASSFRQVEETQYF
TGCGCCAGCAGCTTCAGACAGGTCGAAGAGACCCAGTACTTC
>.|TRBV4-1|TRBJ2-1|.
CASSLPSGPSYNEQFF
TGCGCCAGCAGCCTCCCGAGCGGGCCCTCCTACAATGAGCAGTTCTTC
>TRBD2|TRBV6-1|TRBJ2-7|few
CASSAVTSGLYEQYF
TGTGCCAGCAGTGCCGTAACTAGCGGGTTATACGAGCAGTACTTC
>TRBD2|TRBV3-1|TRBJ2-1|.
CASSQDRASGSKEGNEQFF
TGTGCCAGCAGCCAAGATAGGGCTAGCGGGAGCAAAGAAGGGAATGAGCAGTTCTTC
>.|TRBV20-1|TRBJ2-7|.
CSAPSLHYEQYF
TGCAGTGCTCCTTCTCTGCATTACGAGCAGTACTTC
>.|TRBV6-1|TRBJ2-1|.
CASRSPRGLFNNEQFF
TGTGCCAGCAGATCCCCCAGAGGACTGTTTAACAATGAGCAGTTCTTC
>.|TRBV28|TRBJ2-2|few
CASSSIDRTLNTGELFF
TGTGCCAGCAGTTCCATCGACAGGACCCTTAACACCGGGGAGCTGTTTTTT
>TRBD1|TRBV4-2|TRBJ1-2|few
CASSPWRGTGDGYTF
TGTGCCAGCAGCCCGTGGCGAGGGACAGGAGATGGCTACACCTTC
>.|TRBV15|TRBJ2-1|few
CATSREGRGNEQFF
TGTGCCACCAGCAGAGAGGGCAGGGGCAATGAGCAGTTCTTC
>.|TRBV7-9|TRBJ2-5|.
CASSYDLGRDVKETQYF
TGTGCCAGCAGCTACGACCTGGGCAGGGATGTAAAAGAGACCCAGTACTTC
>TRBD2|TRBV27|TRBJ2-7|few
CASSSRTSWGLSYEQYF
TGTGCCAGCAGTTCGCGGACTAGCTGGGGCCTCTCCTACGAGCAGTACTTC
>.|TRBV21-1|TRBJ2-7|.
CASSRPPGHYEQYF
TGTGCCAGCAGCAGGCCGCCGGGCCACTACGAGCAGTACTTC
>.|TRBV12-3/TRBV12-4|TRBJ2-1|few
CASSFVRTFNEQFF
TGTGCCAGCAGTTTTGTTCGGACCTTCAATGAGCAGTTCTTC
>TRBD2|TRBV25-1|TRBJ2-1|.
CASSESQRESSYNEQFF
TGTGCCAGCAGTGAATCCCAGCGGGAGAGCTCCTACAATGAGCAGTTCTTC
>TRBD1|TRBV11-1|TRBJ1-1|.
CASSQGGDRAGRGTEAFF
TGTGCCAGCAGCCAAGGAGGGGACAGGGCGGGGAGGGGCACTGAAGCTTTCTTT
>TRBD2|TRBV19|TRBJ2-3|.
CASSIGTSGRKKGSTDTQYF
TGTGCCAGTAGTATTGGGACTAGCGGGAGGAAGAAGGGGAGCACAGATACGCAGTATTTT
>TRBD2|TRBV20-1|TRBJ2-1|.
CTTWGPLSDTAGVGNEQFF
TGCACCACCTGGGGACCCCTTTCCGACACGGCGGGAGTGGGCAATGAGCAGTTCTTC
>TRBD2|TRBV5-6|TRBJ2-7|few
CASSAGLAGADYYEQYF
TGTGCCAGCAGCGCGGGACTAGCGGGGGCGGACTACTACGAGCAGTACTTC
>TRBD1|TRBV27|TRBJ2-7|few
CASSLTGTGRSYEQYF
TGTGCCAGCAGTCTCACCGGGACAGGGCGCTCCTACGAGCAGTACTTC
>.|TRBV7-9|TRBJ2-1|.
CASSLSGREVVQFF
TGTGCCAGCAGCTTAAGTGGACGAGAGGTAGTTCAGTTCTTC